The 2 T cell receptor beta chains below were found in one sample sequenced in a study of blood T cell repertoires in COVID-19. Sequencing used immunoSEQ multiplex PCR; TCRdb keeps in-frame clones, though not all of them. The sample shows 270,000 or so clones, approximately 84% of them seen only once. Sequenced sample: peripheral blood. These TCRs come from a human donor with COVID-19, enrolled during active disease. The donor label of this sample is uncertain.

The rearrangement links TRBV3-1 (or the pseudogene TRBV3-2) to TRBJ1-6, with a tentative D call TRBD1 (6 bases). The length of the CDR3 is 15 residues. V gave up 4 bases and J gave up 5 bases, with 12 bases separating them. Germline V gene lookup returns CDR1 LGHDT and CDR2 YNNKEL (reference sequence). The CDR3 region is CASSPRQADNSPLHF. CDR3 nucleotide sequence: TGTGCCAGCAGCCCTCGACAGGCTGATAATTCACCCCTCCACTTT.

This clone was observed a single time. The chain uses TRBV10-2 and TRBJ2-1, with D perhaps matching TRBD1 (5 bases). The CDR3 totals 15 residues. Germline CDR1 and CDR2: WSHSY and SAAADI. V lost 3 bases to trimming and J lost 1 base, with 10 bases between them. The CDR3 bases are TGCGCCAGCAGTGACCCTTCAGGGTCCTACAATGAGCAGTTCTTC. Amino acids: CASSDPSGSYNEQFF.